This entry describes one T cell receptor (beta chain). The CDR3 covers 15 residues. CDR1 MRHNA and CDR2 SNTAGT come from the germline V gene. The V and J ends lost 4 bases and 2 bases respectively, with 12 bases between them. Primers: 60 Vbeta forward and 13 Jbeta reverse. Clones were read by immunoSEQ multiplex PCR, and TCRdb kept only the in-frame ones, dropping some. The table includes some 190,000 clones, roughly 87% detected once. These donors, healthy bone marrow donors, were studied. The data were taken from a study of cytomegalovirus exposure and HLA in healthy donors. The sequenced sample was PBMCs. The V call is TRBV6-4, the J call TRBJ1-3; no definite D call. The TCR originated in a boy aged 2 to 10 in good health and CMV-seronegative. CDR3 bases: TGTGCCAGCAGTGTCCTCGACGGAGCTGGAAACACCATATATTTT. This codes for CASSVLDGAGNTIYF.